This T cell receptor (beta chain) was sequenced in a study of blood T cell repertoires in COVID-19 (dated by TCRdb to the early 2020s). Context from the whole study: The collaborator samples originated in the United States, Italy and Spain and spanned the acute and convalescent phases of COVID-19. The material from the prospective study consisted of cDNA or gDNA derived from T cells, B-cell-depleted T cells, or PBMCs. Deeply sampled blood TCRbeta repertoires from subjects exposed to, actively infected with, or recovered from COVID-19 were included in the dataset. The repertoires were released in a freely available public database intended as a resource for research on the immune response to SARS-CoV-2. Samples came from the ongoing ImmuneRACE study (first 160 participants) plus 1,254 subjects from 6 global collaborators. The sample metadata nearly always contained a de-identified subject ID, COVID-19 status, age in years and sex. Where available, HLA class I and class II types were taken from metadata supplied by the sample provider and were not determined by assay-based typing.

Collaborating institutions collected whole blood in K2EDTA tubes following their own protocols. For TCRbeta analysis, collaborator samples were shipped as frozen whole blood, as isolated PBMCs, or as DNA extracted from either sample type. The immunoSEQ Assay, a bias-controlled multiplex PCR, was used to amplify TCRbeta CDR3 regions from genomic DNA. Per the source publication's procedure: The number of nucleated cells in each sample was estimated by amplification of reference gene primers within the assay. To quantify the absolute abundance of each unique TCRbeta CDR3 rearrangement, sequence reads were collapsed and filtered. For each sample, productive Simpson clonality was calculated as the square root of Simpson's diversity index across productive rearrangements. What TCRdb holds here is the immuneACCESS table cut down to in-frame rearrangements. Part of the clones is not present; checked against another copy, under half of the missing clones reflect an unresolved V gene, and the others are unexplained. V, J and clone size reflect that table, while D and trimming were determined from the DNA. For this sample the table gives roughly 97,000 clones, of which about 86% were detected only once. Jointly, the top ten make up 2.5% to 3.5% of the sample.

To note about this clone: Its target antigen remains unknown. No much larger clone is present one base from it, and per-base qualities are unavailable.

Spanning cysteine to phenylalanine, the CDR3 consists of 12 amino acids. Only the CDR3 region is kept as DNA, spanning 36 bases read in frame from base 1. Trimming takes 5 bases from V and 5 bases from J, and the germline ends sit 9 bases apart. The CDR1 and CDR2 encoded by the germline V gene are MDHEN and SYDVKM. Paper-wide results and their limitations: The quantity of clinical and demographic metadata differed by source and by participant and was supplied without curation.

What was sequenced was peripheral blood. The chain joins TRBV28 to TRBJ2-5; too little of a D gene remains to name it. The receptor's source is a woman aged 80 or older with active or convalescent COVID-19. The nucleotide sequence is TGTGCCAGCAGTCTGAGGTCCGAGACCCAGTACTTC. The resulting protein is CASSLRSETQYF.